Each of the 24 T cell receptor beta chains below was sequenced from the same sample in a study of blood T cell repertoires in COVID-19. TCRdb's copy holds only in-frame clones and misses some; the assay was immunoSEQ multiplex PCR. The repertoire includes about 220,000 clones, approximately 80% of them detected once, and 20% sits in the top ten. Sequenced sample: peripheral blood. Receptors were obtained from a man aged 30 to 45 with active or convalescent COVID-19.

The rearrangement joins TRBV27 to TRBJ2-5; D perhaps matches TRBD2 (6 bases). The CDR3 runs to 14 residues. V was trimmed by 3 bases and J by 5 bases, leaving 13 bases between them. CDR1 is MNHEY, CDR2 SMNVEV, per germline (reference sequence). The CDR3 DNA follows: TGTGCCAGCAGTTTCAGGGCGGGAAGGGAGACCCAGTACTTC. Its translation: CASSFRAGRETQYF.

The rearrangement uses TRBV7-9 and TRBJ2-1, with 7 bases lining up with TRBD2. CDR1 SEHNR and CDR2 FQNEAQ come from the germline V gene (reference sequence). The V gene end was trimmed by 1 base and the J gene end by 5 bases; junction bases not matched to a gene: 11. There are 17 residues in the CDR3. As DNA, the CDR3 is TGTGCCAGCAGCTTAGTGGTAGCGGGTTGGTCTCACAATGAGCAGTTCTTC. It encodes CASSLVVAGWSHNEQFF.

The rearrangement joins TRBV11-2 to TRBJ2-6, with 11 bases identical to TRBD1. Germline trimming cut 5 bases from V and 2 bases from J; bases unmatched to any gene: 5. This CDR3 has 17 residues. Germline V gene sequence: CDR1 SGHAT, CDR2 FQNNGV. Written as DNA, the CDR3 is TGTGCCAGCAGCCCTGGACAGGGGGCAACTGGGGCCAACGTCCTGACTTTC. Protein sequence: CASSPGQGATGANVLTF.

The genes are TRBV5-1 and TRBJ2-5; 7 nucleotides line up with TRBD2. The CDR3 extends over 15 amino acids. V dropped 2 bases and J dropped 2; count of bases not matched to a gene: 6. The germline gives CDR1 SGHRS, CDR2 YFSETQ. DNA of the CDR3: TGCGCCAGCAGCTTAATTCCGGGGGGTCAAGAGACCCAGTACTTC. Translating it yields CASSLIPGGQETQYF.

The chain couples TRBV19 to TRBJ2-5; 8 nucleotides line up with TRBD2. CDR1 and CDR2 from the germline V gene are LNHDA and SQIVND (reference sequence). V shed 2 bases and J 5 bases; nucleotides not matched to a gene: 7. CDR3 length equals 15 residues. CDR3 nucleotide sequence: TGTGCCAGTAGTATACGGGGGGGCCCTAGCGAGACCCAGTACTTC. Protein product: CASSIRGGPSETQYF.

The chain uses TRBV3-1 (or the pseudogene TRBV3-2) and TRBJ2-7; 8 bases match TRBD1. With V trimmed by 1 base and J by 5 bases, 7 bases remained unmatched. The CDR3 is 15 residues long. CDR1 is LGHDT, CDR2 YNNKEL, per germline (reference sequence). In DNA, the CDR3 is TGTGCCAGCAGCCAAGCTAGGACAGGGTCCAACGAGCAGTACTTC. Amino acids: CASSQARTGSNEQYF.

The chain couples TRBV23-1 to TRBJ1-2; weak D call: TRBD1 (6 bases). TRBV23-1 belongs to the ORF category, with a function that is uncertain. The CDR3 is 20 amino acids. Trimming shortened V by 2 bases and J by 5 bases, and 30 bases separated the two germline ends. CDR3: CASSQDPPGRGTHLRYGYTF. CDR3 in DNA: TGCGCCAGCAGTCAAGACCCCCCTGGGAGGGGGACCCACCTTAGGTATGGCTACACCTTC.

This clone was observed a few times. This rearrangement joins TRBV7-8 to TRBJ2-7; 7 nucleotides match TRBD1. Unmatched junction bases numbered 15, after V lost 5 bases and J lost 2 bases. CDR3 length equals 17 residues. CDR1 is SGHVS, CDR2 FQNEAQ, per germline. CDR3 amino acids: CASSIGTAGGMTYEQYF. CDR3 in DNA: TGTGCCAGCAGCATCGGGACAGCAGGTGGTATGACCTACGAGCAGTACTTC. The complete variable domain, with remaining parts taken from reference TRBV7-8 and TRBJ2-7, reads GAGVSQSPRYKVAKRGQDVALRCDPISGHVSLFWYQQALGQGPEFLTYFQNEAQLDKSGLPSDRFFAERPEGSVSTLKIQRTQQEDSAVYLCASSIGTAGGMTYEQYFGPGTRLTVT.

This clone was detected only once. This sample includes further DNA sequences coding for the same CDR3. The chain is built from TRBV18 and TRBJ2-7, with 7 bases aligning to TRBD1. Unmatched junction bases numbered 3, after V lost 3 bases and J lost 1 base. Germline V gene sequence: CDR1 KGHSH, CDR2 LQKENI. This CDR3 comprises 14 residues. The CDR3 nucleotides are TGTGCCAGCTCACCCCGGGACAGTTCCTACGAGCAGTACTTC. It is translated as CASSPRDSSYEQYF.

This sequence joins TRBV5-4 and TRBJ2-5; 8 bases line up with TRBD2. Germline V lookup: CDR1 SGHNT, CDR2 YYREEE (reference sequence). The CDR3 consists of 16 residues. The V segment lost 0 bases and the J segment 4 bases; nucleotides outside the gene matches: 8. The CDR3 DNA is TGTGCCAGCAGCTTGGCTAGGCTACGGGGGGGAGAGACCCAGTACTTC. It translates to CASSLARLRGGETQYF. Using reference TRBV5-4 and TRBJ2-5 for the parts outside the CDR3, the full variable domain is ETGVTQSPTHLIKTRGQQVTLRCSSQSGHNTVSWYQQALGQGPQFIFQYYREEENGRGNFPPRFSGLQFPNYSSELNVNALELDDSALYLCASSLARLRGGETQYFGPGTRLLVL.

The V gene is TRBV2, the J gene TRBJ2-7, with 8 bases lining up with TRBD2. This CDR3 has 15 residues. From germline, CDR1 is SNHLY and CDR2 FYNNEI. The V gene end was trimmed by 6 bases and the J gene end by 2 bases; junction bases not matched to a gene: 9. In DNA, the CDR3 is TGTGCCAGCAGGGCCCCCGGGACTAGACCCTACGAGCAGTACTTC. It encodes CASRAPGTRPYEQYF.

This clone was counted only a few times. This sequence joins TRBV9 and TRBJ1-5; 7 nucleotides line up with TRBD1. V shed 3 bases and J 5 bases; nucleotides not matched to a gene: 5. From germline, CDR1 is SGDLS and CDR2 YYNGEE. The CDR3 consists of 14 residues. The CDR3 sequence is CASSATGNYQPQHF. The DNA of the CDR3 is TGTGCCAGCAGCGCGACAGGGAATTATCAGCCCCAGCATTTT.

The CDR3 here is CASSYSGGAGGYTF. The CDR3 nucleotides read TGTGCCAGCAGTTACTCTGGTGGGGCAGGGGGCTACACCTTC. The chain carries TRBV6-5 and TRBJ1-2; weak D call: TRBD1 (5 bases). This CDR3 has 14 amino acids. Between the trimmed V and J ends, which lost 0 bases and 8 bases, there was a span of 13 bases. CDR1 and CDR2 (germline): MNHEY, SVGAGI.

V is TRBV9 and J is TRBJ1-4; TRBD1 is a possible D gene (6 bases). Per germline, CDR1 SGDLS and CDR2 YYNGEE. The CDR3 contains 13 residues. Trimming pared 6 bases from V and 5 bases from J, leaving 11 bases between. CDR3 DNA: TGTGCCAGCAATCCTACAGGGAATGAAAAACTGTTTTTT. It is translated as CASNPTGNEKLFF.

CDR3 protein: CASSSQTQTYEQYF. For the CDR3, the DNA is TGTGCCAGCAGTTCCCAAACACAGACCTACGAGCAGTACTTC. The chain carries TRBV6-5 and TRBJ2-7; D not certain. The CDR3 has 14 amino acids. The V gene's germline CDR1 is MNHEY and CDR2 SVGAGI. V was shortened by 4 bases and J by 2 bases, with 12 bases between the two germline ends.

The chain links TRBV7-2 to TRBJ1-4; the D is unclear. CDR1 and CDR2 from the germline V gene are SGHTA and FQGNSA. The CDR3 is 14 residues long. Trimming took off 3 bases at V and 0 bases at J, with 5 bases between the two ends. CDR3: CASSFPATNEKLFF. CDR3 nucleotide sequence: TGTGCCAGCAGCTTTCCGGCAACTAATGAAAAACTGTTTTTT. Drawing the rest from reference TRBV7-2 and TRBJ1-4, the complete variable domain is GAGVSQSPSNKVTEKGKDVELRCDPISGHTALYWYRQSLGQGLEFLIYFQGNSAPDKSGLPSDRFSAERTGGSVSTLTIQRTQQEDSAVYLCASSFPATNEKLFFGSGTQLSVL.

This clone was seen more than once but under ten times. This chain joins TRBV19 and TRBJ1-5; TRBD1 agrees at 9 bases. This CDR3 comprises 15 residues. With V trimmed by 6 bases and J by 4 bases, 7 bases remained unmatched. Germline V lookup: CDR1 LNHDA, CDR2 SQIVND (reference sequence). The DNA for the CDR3 is TGTGCCAGTAGACAAGACAGGGGGTATAATCAGCCCCAGCATTTT. Protein product: CASRQDRGYNQPQHF.

The chain links TRBV6-5 to TRBJ2-5, with D hard to call. Trimming left V 6 bases short and J 0 bases short, with 11 bases between. Germline CDR1 reads MNHEY; CDR2 reads SVGAGI. There are 14 residues in the CDR3. Here the CDR3 reads CASSDNGNQETQYF. CDR3 nucleotides: TGTGCCAGCAGCGACAACGGCAACCAAGAGACCCAGTACTTC.

The chain is built from TRBV28 and TRBJ2-7; a weak D match, TRBD2 (6 bases). The CDR3 length is 15 residues. Germline CDR1 and CDR2: MDHEN and SYDVKM. The V and J ends lost 6 bases and 7 bases respectively, with 22 bases between them. CDR3 DNA: TGTGCCAGCAGCTCCCGGAGGGAGGAGTCAAAAGAGCAGTACTTC. Its protein is CASSSRREESKEQYF.

On this clone itself: Other DNA variants within this sample encode the same CDR3. The chain uses TRBV18 and TRBJ1-5, with 9 nucleotides matching TRBD1. The CDR3 loop spans 14 amino acids. The germline CDR1 and CDR2 sequences are KGHSH and LQKENI. Losses at the gene ends were 2 bases for V and 5 bases for J; bases not matched to a gene: 1. CDR3 in DNA: TGTGCCAGCTCACCAAGACAGGGGGATCAGCCCCAGCATTTT. Translation gives CASSPRQGDQPQHF.

J is TRBJ2-7 and V is TRBV15, with a weak D call TRBD1 (7 bases). Trimming took off 1 base at V and 6 bases at J, with 10 bases between the two ends. CDR1 is LNHNV and CDR2 is YYDKDF in the germline V gene (reference sequence). The CDR3 extends over 13 amino acids. The CDR3 is CATSRGQGGEQYF. The DNA of the CDR3 is TGTGCCACCAGCAGAGGGCAGGGGGGCGAGCAGTACTTC.

V is TRBV7-3 and J is TRBJ1-3; maybe TRBD1 (5 bases). Trimming pared 0 bases from V and 2 bases from J, leaving 5 bases between. The CDR3 extends over 14 amino acids. Germline assignment: CDR1 SGHTA and CDR2 FQGTGA. The CDR3 region is CASSLTGAGNTIYF. CDR3 bases: TGTGCCAGCAGCTTAACAGGGGCTGGAAACACCATATATTTT.

The chain employs TRBV10-2 and TRBJ1-4; D is undetermined. Trimming took off 6 bases at V and 0 bases at J, with 11 bases between the two ends. The germline gives CDR1 WSHSY, CDR2 SAAADI. The CDR3 loop spans 15 amino acids. The CDR3 here is CASRETRATNEKLFF. The CDR3 DNA reads as TGCGCCAGCAGAGAAACCCGGGCAACTAATGAAAAACTGTTTTTT.

This sequence joins TRBV29-1 and TRBJ2-3; TRBD2 might be the D (6 bases). V dropped 3 bases and J dropped 4 bases, with 17 bases sitting between them. The CDR3 is 15 amino acids. CDR1 SQVTM and CDR2 ANQGSEA come from the germline V gene. CDR3: CSVELTGVRADTQYF. CDR3 DNA sequence: TGCAGCGTTGAGTTGACGGGAGTTAGGGCAGATACGCAGTATTTT.